This T cell receptor beta chain was obtained from a study of spatial heterogeneity in lung cancer. TCRdb re-analysed the 5' RACE reads in MiXCR, keeping a single row per CDR3 protein. The data contain around 110,000 distinct CDR3 sequences, 9.5% to 15% of them singletons. This CDR3 has 15 amino acids. Germline V CDR1 and CDR2: MNHEY, SMNVEV (reference sequence). V lost 4 bases and J lost 2, with 12 bases in between. Described time point: blood at routine non-recurrence follow-up after resection. From tumor, nontumor lung or frozen PBMC, whole RNA was taken unsorted for sequencing. This clonotype was counted only a few times.

The chain couples TRBV27 to TRBJ1-3; D ambiguous. The sample here was PBMCs, taken at follow-up. The sequence was obtained from a male donor with early-stage non-small cell lung cancer. CDR3 sequence: CASSSTGNPGNTIYF. The CDR3 DNA is TGTGCCAGCAGTTCCACCGGGAACCCTGGAAACACCATATATTTT.